This entry lists 21 T cell receptor beta chains sequenced from one sample in a study of cytomegalovirus exposure and HLA in healthy donors. This PCR relied on a set of 60 Vbeta primers and 13 Jbeta primers. Profiling relied on immunoSEQ multiplex PCR, and the TCRdb table lists in-frame clones only, not all of them. The table has 150,000 to 200,000 clones, over 75% seen once; the top ten hold around 0.25%. Sequencing was performed on PBMCs. These receptor sequences come from a girl under three years old in good health and CMV-seronegative.

This chain connects TRBV2 to TRBJ2-3, with 8 bases fitting TRBD2. Germline V gives CDR1 SNHLY, CDR2 FYNNEI. The CDR3 loop spans 14 amino acids. V lost 5 bases, J lost 1 base, and 2 bases stayed unmatched. In DNA form, the CDR3 reads TGTGCCAGCAGTCGGGAGGGGGGCACAGATACGCAGTATTTT. The encoded protein is CASSREGGTDTQYF.

The V call is TRBV7-2, the J call TRBJ2-2; possible D gene TRBD1, 6 bases. The CDR3 is 15 residues long. Looked up from germline, CDR1 is SGHTA and CDR2 is FQGNSA. The ends were cut back, 4 bases at V and 6 bases at J, with 15 bases in the middle. The DNA for the CDR3 is TGTGCCAGCAGCTCGCAACCCAACAGGGCCGGGGAGCTGTTTTTT. Translating gives CASSSQPNRAGELFF.

The chain combines TRBV7-9 with TRBJ2-4; possible D gene TRBD1, 6 bases. Germline assignment: CDR1 SEHNR and CDR2 FQNEAQ (reference sequence). Trimming pared 5 bases from V and 4 bases from J, leaving 18 bases between. The CDR3 sequence is 16 residues long. CDR3 region: CASSPPARTAKNIQYF. The CDR3 DNA reads TGTGCCAGCAGCCCCCCCGCGAGGACAGCAAAAAACATTCAGTACTTC.

This chain joins TRBV5-1 and TRBJ1-6, with 11 bases identical to TRBD1. The CDR3 contains 17 residues. Germline assignment: CDR1 SGHRS and CDR2 YFSETQ. After removal of 1 base from V and 7 bases from J, the junction contained 7 bases not matched to a gene. The CDR3 reads CASSLSTRTGGNSPLHF. CDR3 nucleotide sequence: TGCGCCAGCAGCTTGAGTACCCGGACAGGGGGCAATTCACCCCTCCACTTT.

The genes are TRBV5-6 and TRBJ1-6; unclear D gene. V was pared by 3 bases and J by 3 bases, with 10 bases between. CDR3 length: 15 residues. The germline gives CDR1 SGHDT, CDR2 YYEEEE. CDR3 nucleotide sequence: TGTGCCAGCAGCTCGGACTCCTTCTATAATTCACCCCTCCACTTT. Its translation is CASSSDSFYNSPLHF.

This chain uses TRBV10-3 with TRBJ2-5, with 8 nucleotides matching TRBD1. The DNA end favors TRBJ2-7, so the J call may be wrong. The CDR3 runs to 14 residues. Germline loops: CDR1 ENHRY, CDR2 SYGVKD. The DNA for the CDR3 is TGTGCCATCAGTGGACGACAGGGGACCTACGAGCAGTACTTC. Translated: CAISGRQGTYEQYF.

The chain employs TRBV6-5 and TRBJ2-7; 12 bases line up with TRBD1. The trim removed 0 bases at V and 7 bases at J, leaving 4 bases unmatched. Germline V gene lookup returns CDR1 MNHEY and CDR2 SVGAGI. This CDR3 region has 15 residues. In DNA, the CDR3 is TGTGCCAGCAGTTACTCGGGACAGGGGGCCGGAGAGCAGTACTTC. Protein: CASSYSGQGAGEQYF.

The gene calls are TRBV9 and TRBJ1-2, with a possible D match to TRBD1 (5 bases). Germline lookup yields CDR1 SGDLS and CDR2 YYNGEE. The V and J ends lost 1 base and 4 bases respectively, with 17 bases between them. The length of the CDR3 is 16 residues. The CDR3 sequence is CASSVSRDSRSYGYTF. In DNA form, the CDR3 reads TGTGCCAGCAGCGTAAGCCGGGACTCAAGGTCCTATGGCTACACCTTC. The whole variable domain, remainder taken from reference TRBV9 and TRBJ1-2, is DSGVTQTPKHLITATGQRVTLRCSPRSGDLSVYWYQQSLDQGLQFLIQYYNGEERAKGNILERFSAQQFPDLHSELNLSSLELGDSALYFCASSVSRDSRSYGYTFGSGTRLTVV.

The chain links TRBV5-1 to TRBJ2-7; D is possibly TRBD2 (5 bases). Trimming removed 7 bases from V and 1 base from J, with 9 bases in between. This CDR3 is 12 amino acids long. CDR1 and CDR2 (germline): SGHRS, YFSETQ. The CDR3 sequence: CASPPGSYEQYF. CDR3 in DNA: TGCGCCAGCCCGCCGGGGTCCTACGAGCAGTACTTC.

This chain joins TRBV7-8 and TRBJ2-5; 8 nucleotides agree with TRBD1. The J call is doubtful: the DNA matches TRBJ2-7 better. CDR1 and CDR2 from the germline V gene are SGHVS and FQNEAQ. CDR3 length: 15 residues. The CDR3, as DNA: TGTGCCAGCAGCTCTGAGCCGGGACAGGAGTACGAGCAGTACTTC. Translating gives CASSSEPGQEYEQYF.

The chain has TRBV6-5 and TRBJ2-1; 10 nucleotides line up with TRBD2. The CDR3 has 13 amino acids. Germline V gene lookup returns CDR1 MNHEY and CDR2 SVGAGI. V shed 10 bases and J 6 bases; nucleotides not matched to a gene: 6. The CDR3 DNA is TGTGCCACCTCGGGACTAGCGACCAATGAGCAGTTCTTC. It yields the protein CATSGLATNEQFF.

CDR3 bases: TGTGCCAGCAGCTTTGGGACAGGGGACGAGCAGTACTTC. Translating gives CASSFGTGDEQYF. This sequence joins TRBV5-6 and TRBJ2-7; 10 bases fit TRBD1. Germline assignment: CDR1 SGHDT and CDR2 YYEEEE. The CDR3 is made up of 13 amino acids. Trimming took 2 bases from V and 5 from J; bases not matched to a gene: 1.

The chain couples TRBV4-1 to TRBJ1-2; no firm D call. Trimming removed 0 bases from V and 8 bases from J, with 16 bases in between. The V gene's germline CDR1 is MGHRA and CDR2 YSYEKL. This CDR3 is built from 15 residues. CDR3 DNA sequence: TGCGCCAGCAGCCAAGAGTGGCAGCCCTTGAGGGGCTACACCTTC. This gives the protein CASSQEWQPLRGYTF.

This sequence joins TRBV9 and TRBJ2-5; 7 nucleotides align to TRBD2. The CDR3 runs 14 residues. Germline-derived CDR1 and CDR2 are SGDLS and YYNGEE. The ends lost 7 bases at V and 5 bases at J; junction bases unmatched: 11. In DNA, the CDR3 is TGTGCCAGCGGGCCGGGGGGAGCAGCGGAGACCCAGTACTTC. As protein: CASGPGGAAETQYF.

The chain links TRBV5-4 to TRBJ1-2; TRBD1 is a possible D gene (6 bases). Germline V gives CDR1 SGHNT, CDR2 YYREEE (reference sequence). Deletions cut 4 bases from V and 5 bases from J, with 18 bases between. This CDR3 comprises 15 residues. CDR3 region: CASSTTQGSKYGYTF. In DNA form, the CDR3 reads TGTGCCAGCAGCACGACACAGGGATCGAAATATGGCTACACCTTC.

This clone was recorded only once. The chain couples TRBV5-6 to TRBJ1-2; 8 positions match TRBD1. Trimming removed 7 bases from V and 8 bases from J; junction bases left unmatched: 7. Germline-derived CDR1 and CDR2 are SGHDT and YYEEEE. The CDR3 is 12 amino acids. Here the CDR3 DNA reads TGTGCCAGCGGAACAGGGGGGGGCGGCTACACCTTC. This translates into CASGTGGGGYTF.

J is TRBJ2-3 and V is TRBV9, with D perhaps TRBD1 (7 bases). The CDR3 consists of 16 residues. V was clipped by 2 bases and J by 6 bases, with 19 bases between them. Per germline, CDR1 SGDLS and CDR2 YYNGEE. CDR3 in amino acids: CASSVEPGGILDTQYF. DNA of the CDR3: TGTGCCAGCAGCGTCGAGCCAGGGGGGATTTTGGATACGCAGTATTTT. Looking up the rest from reference TRBV9 and TRBJ2-3 gives the full variable domain: DSGVTQTPKHLITATGQRVTLRCSPRSGDLSVYWYQQSLDQGLQFLIQYYNGEERAKGNILERFSAQQFPDLHSELNLSSLELGDSALYFCASSVEPGGILDTQYFGPGTRLTVL.

This clone came up once. The gene calls are TRBV27 and TRBJ2-7, with a tentative D call TRBD2 (6 bases). The CDR3 extends over 13 amino acids. Germline CDR1 is MNHEY and CDR2 is SMNVEV (reference sequence). V was pared by 6 bases and J by 6 bases, with 15 bases between. The CDR3 is CASRGGSGSEQYF. The CDR3 nucleotides read TGTGCCAGCAGGGGAGGATCCGGGAGCGAGCAGTACTTC.

Only one count was recorded for this clone. The CDR3 is CASSLRQVSEAFF. The CDR3 DNA reads TGTGCCAGCAGCCTACGACAAGTTTCTGAAGCTTTCTTT. The rearrangement uses TRBV11-2 and TRBJ1-1; no firm D call. The CDR3 sequence is 13 residues long. Trimming stripped 5 bases from V and 6 bases from J, with 13 bases between. Germline CDR1 reads SGHAT; CDR2 reads FQNNGV.

The genes are TRBV6-5 and TRBJ2-1; D might be TRBD1 (5 bases). V gave up 6 bases and J gave up 5 bases, with 14 bases separating them. The CDR3 is 14 amino acids. Germline CDR1 MNHEY, CDR2 SVGAGI. The DNA for the CDR3 is TGTGCCAGCAGCTCCCAGGGCGTGGACAATGAGCAGTTCTTC. Amino acid sequence: CASSSQGVDNEQFF.

The CDR3 coding sequence is TGTGCCAGCAGCCCTAGCCAAGGGACGCAGTATTTT. Encoded protein: CASSPSQGTQYF. This chain uses TRBV7-3 with TRBJ2-3, with D maybe TRBD2 (5 bases). V shed 5 bases and J shed 9 bases, with 12 bases lying between them. The germline CDR1 and CDR2 sequences are SGHTA and FQGTGA. The CDR3 contains 12 residues.